What follows are 32 T cell receptor beta chains derived from one specimen sequenced in a study of a mutant IDH1 vaccine in newly diagnosed glioma. The time point here: week 35, safety follow-up. In the vaccine, a single dose held 300 ug of the mutant IDH1 20-mer peptide, along with topical imiquimod. Generated by immunoSEQ multiplex PCR, the TCRdb table keeps only in-frame clones and is missing some. The sample lists 40,000 to 45,000 clones; 83% were seen once. These TCRs are of unknown antigen specificity. Sequences were derived from PBMCs, sampled from a glioma patient whose treatment included an IDH1 peptide vaccine. These receptors originate from a woman aged 50 to 65 with glioma.

The gene calls are TRBV20-1 and TRBJ2-3; the D is unclear. The ends were cut back, 3 bases at V and 5 bases at J, with 6 bases in the middle. Germline values: CDR1 DFQATT, CDR2 SNEGSKA (reference sequence). The CDR3 contains 11 residues. CDR3 amino acids: CSASPKDTQYF. CDR3 in DNA: TGCAGTGCTAGTCCGAAAGATACGCAGTATTTT.

This clone was recorded once. V usage is TRBV5-4 and J usage is TRBJ2-1; D perhaps matches TRBD2 (6 bases). The CDR3 sequence is 15 residues long. The germline gives CDR1 SGHNT, CDR2 YYREEE (reference sequence). V was clipped by 0 bases and J by 9 bases, with 16 bases between them. DNA of the CDR3: TGTGCCAGCAGCTTGGGACCATTTGGGGGGACTGAGCAGTTCTTC. Amino acids: CASSLGPFGGTEQFF.

V is TRBV6-1 and J is TRBJ2-7; a possible D gene is TRBD1 (5 bases). This CDR3 is 15 amino acids long. Germline V gene data show CDR1 as MNHNS and CDR2 as SASEGT. The ends were cut back, 0 bases at V and 2 bases at J, with 11 bases in the middle. The CDR3 region is CASSEAPGSTYEQYF. The CDR3, as DNA: TGTGCCAGCAGTGAAGCGCCAGGGTCCACCTACGAGCAGTACTTC.

CDR3 in DNA: TGCGCCAGCAGCTTGGCAGGGAGGAACGAGCAGTACTTC. Protein product: CASSLAGRNEQYF. The gene calls are TRBV5-1 and TRBJ2-7; D might be TRBD2 (6 bases). The CDR3 is 13 amino acids. V lost 0 bases and J 5 bases, leaving 9 bases between the germline ends. Germline V gives CDR1 SGHRS, CDR2 YFSETQ.

Comments on this clone: One junction end does not reproduce the germline sequence, and a read error may be involved. The V call is TRBV27, the J call TRBJ2-7; no clear D gene. Germline V CDR1 and CDR2: MNHEY, SMNVEV (reference sequence). The CDR3 runs to 15 residues. The DNA of the CDR3 is TGTGCCAGCAGTGTATCCAGCCACCAGGTCTACGAGCAGTACTTC. Its translation is CASSVSSHQVYEQYF.

The chain employs TRBV7-6 and TRBJ2-3; 9 bases agree with TRBD2. V was clipped by 0 bases and J by 6 bases; unmatched bases: 4. Germline-derived CDR1 and CDR2 are SGHVS and FNYEAQ. This CDR3 contains 15 residues. The CDR3 loop reads CASSLASGGLDTQYF. CDR3 nucleotides: TGTGCCAGCAGCTTAGCGAGCGGGGGGCTGGATACGCAGTATTTT.

V is TRBV6-6 and J is TRBJ2-5; D is ambiguous. V dropped 4 bases and J dropped 0 bases, with 9 bases sitting between them. CDR1 and CDR2 (germline): MNHNY, SVGAGI (reference sequence). The CDR3 runs 14 residues. The CDR3 DNA reads as TGTGCCAGCAGTTCGCAGAACCACCAAGAGACCCAGTACTTC. As protein: CASSSQNHQETQYF.

The genes are TRBV5-4 and TRBJ1-1, with D maybe TRBD1 (6 bases). Between the trimmed V and J ends, which lost 3 bases and 1 base, there was a span of 13 bases. CDR1 and CDR2 from the germline V gene are SGHNT and YYREEE (reference sequence). The CDR3 runs to 15 residues. CDR3 nucleotides: TGTGCCAGCAGCTGGGGGCAGGGGCCGAACACTGAAGCTTTCTTT. Residues: CASSWGQGPNTEAFF.

The chain combines TRBV9 with TRBJ1-4, with D hard to call. Germline-derived CDR1 and CDR2 are SGDLS and YYNGEE. V gave up 4 bases and J gave up 0 bases, with 13 bases separating them. CDR3 length: 16 residues. The CDR3 DNA reads TGTGCCAGCAGCTTTGCCACGGGGACAACTAATGAAAAACTGTTTTTT. As protein: CASSFATGTTNEKLFF.

The genes are TRBV6-5 and TRBJ2-7; TRBD1 matches at 8 bases. Germline loops: CDR1 MNHEY, CDR2 SVGAGI. V lost 9 bases, J lost 4 bases, and 11 bases stayed unmatched. The CDR3 totals 14 residues. The CDR3 here is CASRIGQGYYEQYF. CDR3 in DNA: TGTGCCAGTAGAATCGGACAGGGCTATTACGAGCAGTACTTC.

The rearrangement links TRBV6-5 to TRBJ1-6; D gene unclear. Per the germline V gene, CDR1 is MNHEY and CDR2 is SVGAGI. The V end was cut by 7 bases, the J end by 7 bases, with 11 bases between. This CDR3 has 13 residues. The CDR3 loop reads CASTSRENSPLHF. In nucleotides, the CDR3 is TGTGCCAGCACCTCTAGAGAAAATTCACCCCTCCACTTT.

The chain links TRBV5-6 to TRBJ1-2; 7 nucleotides agree with TRBD1. CDR1 is SGHDT, CDR2 YYEEEE, per germline. CDR3 length: 14 residues. The V segment lost 4 bases and the J segment 8 bases; nucleotides outside the gene matches: 11. This chain's CDR3 is CASSPFGTAGGYTF. The CDR3 DNA is TGTGCCAGCAGCCCATTCGGGACAGCAGGGGGCTACACCTTC.

The chain links TRBV19 to TRBJ1-1; possibly TRBD1 for D (5 bases). The ends were cut back, 1 base at V and 10 bases at J, with 13 bases in the middle. The CDR3 is made up of 13 amino acids. Germline values: CDR1 LNHDA, CDR2 SQIVND (reference sequence). DNA for the CDR3: TGTGCCAGTAGTATAGCGTCAGGGAATCCAGCTTTCTTT. This gives the protein CASSIASGNPAFF.

This chain connects TRBV7-9 to TRBJ2-5; a weak D match, TRBD1 (6 bases). Germline CDR1 SEHNR, CDR2 FQNEAQ (reference sequence). V lost 5 bases to trimming and J lost 0 bases, with 13 bases between them. The CDR3 loop spans 15 amino acids. CDR3 loop: CASSPGGGYQETQYF. In DNA, the CDR3 is TGTGCCAGCAGCCCTGGGGGCGGTTACCAAGAGACCCAGTACTTC.

The V and J genes are TRBV2 and TRBJ2-3; no clear D gene. V lost 8 bases, J lost 5 bases, and 11 bases lay in between. This CDR3 spans 12 amino acids. CDR1 and CDR2 from the germline V gene are SNHLY and FYNNEI. The chain's CDR3 is CASVVGIDTQYF. The CDR3 DNA reads TGTGCCAGCGTCGTGGGAATAGATACGCAGTATTTT.

V and J are TRBV5-1 and TRBJ1-1; D ambiguous. This CDR3 is 13 amino acids long. The V end lost 4 bases, the J end lost 4 bases, and 11 bases lay between the germline ends. Germline assignment: CDR1 SGHRS and CDR2 YFSETQ. The CDR3 reads CASSPPDGTEAFF. The CDR3 coding sequence is TGCGCCAGCAGCCCACCGGATGGCACTGAAGCTTTCTTT.

The chain is built from TRBV19 and TRBJ2-3, with D possibly matching TRBD1 (7 bases). The ends were cut back, 5 bases at V and 0 bases at J, with 18 bases in the middle. This CDR3 contains 17 residues. Germline V gene sequence: CDR1 LNHDA, CDR2 SQIVND (reference sequence). CDR3 sequence: CASSSAGGPFSTDTQYF. CDR3 sequence (DNA): TGTGCCAGTAGTTCGGCAGGGGGGCCCTTTAGCACAGATACGCAGTATTTT.

A single count supports this clone. This chain links TRBV5-4 with TRBJ2-7; TRBD1 matches 7 bases. The CDR3 sequence is 15 residues long. In germline, CDR1 is SGHNT, CDR2 YYREEE (reference sequence). J was trimmed by 0 bases and V by 4 bases; bases with no gene match: 7. CDR3 DNA sequence: TGTGCCAGCAGCAACGTATACAGGGGCTCCTACGAGCAGTACTTC. Translating it yields CASSNVYRGSYEQYF.

The chain couples TRBV7-8 to TRBJ1-1; a possible D gene is TRBD1 (6 bases). Per germline, CDR1 SGHVS and CDR2 FQNEAQ. The length of the CDR3 is 16 residues. The V and J ends lost 2 bases and 3 bases respectively, with 16 bases between them. CDR3 nucleotides: TGTGCCAGCAGCTTAAACCTCGGGACACGGGACACTGAAGCTTTCTTT. Translation gives CASSLNLGTRDTEAFF.

J is TRBJ2-3 and V is TRBV4-3; 9 bases are a match to TRBD2. This CDR3 has 16 amino acids. With 1 base clipped from V and 2 bases from J, the junction kept 4 bases outside the gene matches. CDR1 and CDR2 from the germline V gene are LGHNA and YSLEER. For the CDR3, the DNA is TGCGCCAGCAGCCAAGCCGGCGGGGGGGCCACAGATACGCAGTATTTT. It yields the protein CASSQAGGGATDTQYF.

The chain carries TRBV5-4 and TRBJ1-1; D gene ambiguous. Germline CDR1 is SGHNT and CDR2 is YYREEE (reference sequence). V lost 1 base and J 3 bases, leaving 10 bases between the germline ends. This CDR3 contains 14 residues. The CDR3 loop reads CASSLLQDHTEAFF. The CDR3 DNA is TGTGCCAGCAGCTTGCTTCAGGACCACACTGAAGCTTTCTTT.

The rearrangement links TRBV4-2 to TRBJ2-5, with D perhaps TRBD2 (6 bases). The germline CDR1 and CDR2 sequences are LGHNA and YNFKEQ. With 1 base removed from V and 2 bases from J, the gap between germline ends came to 11 bases. CDR3 length equals 15 residues. Here the CDR3 reads CASSQGPSEQETQYF. In DNA form, the CDR3 reads TGTGCCAGCAGCCAAGGACCTAGCGAGCAAGAGACCCAGTACTTC.

This clone was seen more than once but under ten times. The chain uses TRBV25-1 and TRBJ1-2, with D possibly TRBD1 on 6 matching bases. The CDR3 contains 14 residues. V lost 1 base, J lost 0 bases, and 6 bases lay in between. Germline loops: CDR1 MGHDK, CDR2 SYGVNS. CDR3 sequence reads: CASSEWGPNYGYTF. CDR3 coding DNA: TGTGCCAGCAGTGAATGGGGGCCTAACTATGGCTACACCTTC.

The chain couples TRBV19 to TRBJ1-1; D possibly corresponds to TRBD1 (5 bases). V was pared by 5 bases and J by 10 bases, with 17 bases between. CDR3 length: 13 amino acids. Germline assignment: CDR1 LNHDA and CDR2 SQIVND (reference sequence). Here the CDR3 reads CASSPRRGDGAFF. The CDR3 region has the DNA TGTGCCAGTAGTCCGCGACGGGGGGACGGAGCTTTCTTT.

This chain links TRBV5-1 with TRBJ2-5, with TRBD1 identical over 8 bases. The trim removed 4 bases at V and 5 bases at J, leaving 7 bases unmatched. The CDR3 sequence is 14 residues long. Germline V gene sequence: CDR1 SGHRS, CDR2 YFSETQ. CDR3 loop: CASSRMDRVETQYF. Here the CDR3 DNA reads TGCGCCAGCAGCCGCATGGACAGGGTGGAGACCCAGTACTTC.

The V call is TRBV15, the J call TRBJ2-2; D gene uncertain. Germline CDR1 LNHNV, CDR2 YYDKDF (reference sequence). Trimming left V 0 bases short and J 5 bases short, with 4 bases between. The CDR3 spans 13 residues. The CDR3 DNA follows: TGTGCCACCAGCAGAGATCAAACCGGGGAGCTGTTTTTT. Its protein product is CATSRDQTGELFF.

This sequence joins TRBV7-8 and TRBJ1-4, with 7 bases that match TRBD1. Germline V gene sequence: CDR1 SGHVS, CDR2 FQNEAQ. The trim removed 5 bases at V and 5 bases at J, leaving 8 bases unmatched. This CDR3 spans 15 amino acids. Here the CDR3 reads CASSPPGQQNEKLFF. CDR3 in DNA: TGTGCCAGCAGCCCGCCGGGACAGCAGAATGAAAAACTGTTTTTT.

V usage is TRBV4-1 and J usage is TRBJ2-7; 15 positions agree with TRBD2. Germline V gene lookup returns CDR1 MGHRA and CDR2 YSYEKL. The CDR3 runs 16 residues. J lost 0 bases, V lost 11 bases, and 8 bases had no gene match. In DNA, the CDR3 is TGCGCCTCCGGACTAGCGGGGGGGCCTAGCTCCTACGAGCAGTACTTC. It encodes CASGLAGGPSSYEQYF.

Only a few counts were recorded for this clone. This chain uses TRBV11-2 with TRBJ2-7; either TRBD1 or TRBD2 may supply D (6 bases each). V was shortened by 3 bases and J by 3 bases, with 18 bases between the two germline ends. The CDR3 is 16 residues long. Germline V lookup: CDR1 SGHAT, CDR2 FQNNGV. DNA of the CDR3: TGTGCCAGCAGCTTTCGAGGGGGACGGGGGTTCTACGAGCAGTACTTC. It yields the protein CASSFRGGRGFYEQYF.

The rearrangement joins TRBV9 to TRBJ1-3; D call uncertain. The length of the CDR3 is 14 residues. CDR1 is SGDLS, CDR2 YYNGEE, per germline. Trimming stripped 0 bases from V and 0 bases from J, with 4 bases between. The CDR3 bases are TGTGCCAGCAGCGTAGCCAGCTCTGGAAACACCATATATTTT. Protein: CASSVASSGNTIYF.

This clone was counted a single time. This rearrangement joins TRBV11-3 to TRBJ1-4; D gene ambiguous. V shed 1 base and J shed 5 bases, with 8 bases lying between them. The germline V gene has CDR1 SGHNT and CDR2 YENEEA. The length of the CDR3 is 14 residues. The CDR3, as DNA: TGTGCCAGCAGCTTAGTAGGATTAAATGAAAAACTGTTTTTT. This translates into CASSLVGLNEKLFF. Supplemented by reference TRBV11-3 and TRBJ1-4, the full variable domain reads EAGVVQSPRYKIIEKKQPVAFWCNPISGHNTLYWYLQNLGQGPELLIRYENEEAVDDSQLPKDRFSAERLKGVDSTLKIQPAELGDSAVYLCASSLVGLNEKLFFGSGTQLSVL.

In regard to this clone: The same CDR3 is also encoded by other DNA sequences in this sample. CDR3 bases: TGCAGCGTTGGCGAGAACACTGAAGCTTTCTTT. This codes for CSVGENTEAFF. The chain carries TRBV29-1 and TRBJ1-1, with D unclear. Germline V gene lookup returns CDR1 SQVTM and CDR2 ANQGSEA. The CDR3 covers 11 residues. Trimming removed 4 bases from V and 1 base from J, with 4 bases in between.